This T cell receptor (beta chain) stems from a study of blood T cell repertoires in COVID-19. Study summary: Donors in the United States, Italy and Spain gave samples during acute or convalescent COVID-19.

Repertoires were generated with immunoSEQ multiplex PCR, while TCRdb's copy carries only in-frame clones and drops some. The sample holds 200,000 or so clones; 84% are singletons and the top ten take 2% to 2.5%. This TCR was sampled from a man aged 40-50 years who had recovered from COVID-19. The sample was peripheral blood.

The CDR3: CASSPGTSGLYEQYF. The CDR3 nucleotides read TGTGCCAGCAGCCCCGGGACTAGCGGACTGTACGAGCAGTACTTC. The chain links TRBV7-6 to TRBJ2-7; 11 bases are shared with TRBD2. Germline V gene sequence: CDR1 SGHVS, CDR2 FNYEAQ. The CDR3 is 15 amino acids. The V and J ends lost 5 bases and 4 bases, in that order; junction bases with no gene match: 7.